This passage covers 9 T cell receptor beta chains from one sample sequenced in a study of T-cell memory formation after mild COVID-19. TCRdb called the 5' RACE reads again in MiXCR, with one record for every CDR3 protein. Here the sample spans 450,000 to 650,000 distinct CDR3 sequences, 15% to 20% being singletons. The sequenced material came from PBMCs or a T cell subset sorted from them (not recorded which). The receptor set was obtained from an adult woman who had mild COVID-19 (a few samples of this study predate the infection). Cell type and time point are not known.

CDR3 residues: CSARELGDFYNSPLHF. The DNA of the CDR3 is TGCAGTGCTAGAGAACTCGGAGACTTCTATAATTCACCCCTCCACTTT. The chain joins TRBV20-1 to TRBJ1-6; D is ambiguous. The V gene lost 0 bases and the J gene lost 3 bases, with 12 bases spanning the gap. Germline V lookup: CDR1 DFQATT, CDR2 SNEGSKA (reference sequence). The length of the CDR3 is 16 residues.

In its sample, this clonotype was seen a few times. This chain joins TRBV30 and TRBJ1-2, with D possibly being TRBD1 (5 bases). CDR3 length: 14 amino acids. Trimming stripped 2 bases from V and 5 bases from J, with 15 bases between. The germline V gene has CDR1 GTSNPN and CDR2 SVGIG (reference sequence). CDR3 sequence reads: CAWSTPQGLYGYTF. The CDR3 nucleotides read TGTGCCTGGAGTACCCCCCAGGGACTGTATGGCTACACCTTC.

The rearrangement uses TRBV7-9 and TRBJ1-6; D unclear. V dropped 2 bases and J dropped 8 bases, with 13 bases sitting between them. The CDR3 contains 15 residues. Germline V lookup: CDR1 SEHNR, CDR2 FQNEAQ (reference sequence). The chain's CDR3 is CASSLSGRGYSPLHF. The DNA of the CDR3 is TGTGCCAGCAGCTTATCCGGGCGCGGTTATTCACCCCTCCACTTT.

This chain connects TRBV18 to TRBJ2-1; 7 nucleotides align to TRBD1. The germline CDR1 and CDR2 sequences are KGHSH and LQKENI. The V segment lost 1 base and the J segment 8 bases; nucleotides outside the gene matches: 8. CDR3 length: 15 amino acids. Here the CDR3 reads CASSPRQGVPYEQFF. Here the CDR3 DNA reads TGTGCCAGCTCACCACGACAGGGAGTCCCTTATGAGCAGTTCTTC.

There are a few counts of this clonotype. V and J are TRBV4-3 and TRBJ2-7, with D unresolved. Deletions cut 0 bases from V and 2 bases from J, with 8 bases between. The CDR3 extends over 14 amino acids. Germline values: CDR1 LGHNA, CDR2 YSLEER. The CDR3 protein is CASSQEVPPYEQYF. The CDR3 nucleotides read TGCGCCAGCAGCCAAGAGGTACCACCCTACGAGCAGTACTTC.

This clonotype was detected a few times. The chain is built from TRBV24-1 and TRBJ1-5; 9 nucleotides agree with TRBD1. Germline V gene data show CDR1 as KGHDR and CDR2 as SFDVKD. With 7 bases clipped from V and 5 bases from J, the junction kept 8 bases outside the gene matches. This CDR3 comprises 15 residues. CDR3 coding DNA: TGTGCCACCAGAGGACAGGGGCAAACAGATCAGCCCCAGCATTTT. The encoded protein is CATRGQGQTDQPQHF.

This chain joins TRBV2 and TRBJ2-1; 8 nucleotides match TRBD2. Germline V gives CDR1 SNHLY, CDR2 FYNNEI. With V trimmed by 6 bases and J by 5 bases, 9 bases remained unmatched. The CDR3 covers 15 residues. The DNA of the CDR3 is TGTGCCAGCAGAGATAACGGGGGGGGTCACAATGAGCAGTTCTTC. This encodes CASRDNGGGHNEQFF.

The rearrangement uses TRBV4-3 and TRBJ1-2, with TRBD1 matching 9 bases. The CDR3 covers 16 residues. CDR1 and CDR2 (germline): LGHNA, YSLEER. V shed 2 bases, J shed 2 bases, and the junction held 6 bases outside the gene matches. This chain's CDR3 is CASSQLLGQGNYGYTF. The CDR3 DNA reads TGCGCCAGCAGCCAACTATTGGGACAGGGAAACTATGGCTACACCTTC.

This clonotype was counted between two and nine times. This chain uses TRBV29-1 with TRBJ2-7, with D possibly TRBD2 on 5 matching bases. The V end was cut by 4 bases, the J end by 6 bases, with 13 bases between. The CDR3 is 12 amino acids. CDR1 and CDR2 (germline): SQVTM, ANQGSEA. The CDR3 nucleotides are TGCAGCGTTGGAGGGCCGGTCGGCGAGCAGTACTTC. This codes for CSVGGPVGEQYF.